Shown below are 3 T cell receptor beta chains from a single sample sequenced in a study of Ad26.COV2.S vaccination and SARS-CoV-2 variants. As for treatment: about 20 received Ad26.COV2.S at low or high dose, single or two shots; several received placebo; per-sample allocation not given. Collection of samples fell on day 63 after the first vaccine or placebo injection. The data were produced by immunoSEQ multiplex PCR, yet TCRdb's version contains in-frame clones alone and is incomplete. This sample has about 420,000 clones, with 88% found just once. This specimen consisted of peripheral blood, obtained in a trial of Ad26.COV2.S vaccine versus placebo. The receptors shown here come from a person aged 18-60 years who received the Ad26.COV2.S COVID-19 vaccine or a placebo.

This sequence joins TRBV7-6 and TRBJ1-6, with no clear D. With 5 bases removed from V and 8 bases from J, the gap between germline ends came to 10 bases. CDR1 is SGHVS, CDR2 FNYEAQ, per germline. The CDR3 runs 13 residues. CDR3 amino acids: CASSLGSHSPLHF. As DNA, the CDR3 is TGTGCCAGCAGCCTGGGTTCCCATTCACCCCTCCACTTT.

This chain connects TRBV28 to TRBJ1-1; TRBD1 agrees at 9 bases. J gave up 5 bases and V 4 bases, and 14 bases lay outside the gene matches. CDR1 and CDR2 (germline): MDHEN, SYDVKM. The CDR3 totals 17 residues. DNA of the CDR3: TGTGCCAGCAGTTCTAAACAGGGGGCTTATTTGGGTACTGAAGCTTTCTTT. Residues: CASSSKQGAYLGTEAFF.

The chain carries TRBV2 and TRBJ2-3, with D tentatively TRBD1 (6 bases). V shed 2 bases and J shed 0 bases, with 18 bases lying between them. Per germline, CDR1 SNHLY and CDR2 FYNNEI. The length of the CDR3 is 18 residues. In DNA form, the CDR3 reads TGTGCCAGCAGTGAATGGGTACAGGGCTTCCCTAGCACAGATACGCAGTATTTT. It is translated as CASSEWVQGFPSTDTQYF.